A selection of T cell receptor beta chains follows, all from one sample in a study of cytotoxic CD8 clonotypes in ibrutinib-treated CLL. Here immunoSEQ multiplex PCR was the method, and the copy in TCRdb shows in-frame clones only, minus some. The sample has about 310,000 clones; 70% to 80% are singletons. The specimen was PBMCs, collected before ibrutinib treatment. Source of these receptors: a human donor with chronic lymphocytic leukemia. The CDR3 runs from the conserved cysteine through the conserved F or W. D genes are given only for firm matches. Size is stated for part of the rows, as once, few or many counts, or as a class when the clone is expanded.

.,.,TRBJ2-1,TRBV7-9,TGTGCCAGCAGCTTAGGGATTTTGGGATACAATGAGCAGTTCTTC,CASSLGILGYNEQFF
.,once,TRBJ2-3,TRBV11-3,TGTGCCAGCAGCTTAGGCCTAGGTAGTACAGATACGCAGTATTTT,CASSLGLGSTDTQYF
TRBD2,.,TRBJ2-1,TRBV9,TGTGCCAGCAGCTTGAGAGTAGCGGGAGGACACAATGAGCAGTTCTTC,CASSLRVAGGHNEQFF
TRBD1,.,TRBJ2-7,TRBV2,TGTGCCAGCAGGTGGACAGGGGCCTACGAGCAGTACTTC,CASRWTGAYEQYF
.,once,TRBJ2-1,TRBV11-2,TGTGCCAGCAGCCCGGGGGCGGGAGCAGCCAATGAGCAGTTCTTC,CASSPGAGAANEQFF
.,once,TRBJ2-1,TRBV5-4,TGTGCCAGCAGCTTGCGATATAATGAGCAGTTCTTC,CASSLRYNEQFF
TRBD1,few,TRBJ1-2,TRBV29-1,TGCAGCGTTTCAGTTCGGACAGGGCTAAACTATGGCTACACCTTC,CSVSVRTGLNYGYTF
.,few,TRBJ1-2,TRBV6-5,TGTGCCAGCAGCCTATTACAGGGTTCCTATGGCTACACCTTC,CASSLLQGSYGYTF
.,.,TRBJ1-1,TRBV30,TGTGCCTGGAGTGTAGCCCGAACAGTCATGAACACTGAAGCTTTCTTT,CAWSVARTVMNTEAFF
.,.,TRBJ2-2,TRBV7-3,TGTGCCAGCAGTCAAGGTACCTCCGCGAACACCGGGGAGCTGTTTTTT,CASSQGTSANTGELFF
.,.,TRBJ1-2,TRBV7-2,TGTGCCAGCAGCGCACCGCTCAGACAAGGCTACACCTTC,CASSAPLRQGYTF
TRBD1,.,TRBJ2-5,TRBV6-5,TGTGCCAGCACCGTTACAGGGGGCTCCGGGGAGACCCAGTACTTC,CASTVTGGSGETQYF
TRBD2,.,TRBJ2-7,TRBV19,TGTGCCAGTAGTCTTGGACTAGCGGGAAGAAGCTCCTACGAGCAGTACTTC,CASSLGLAGRSSYEQYF
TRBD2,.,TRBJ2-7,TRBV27,TGTGCCAGCAGTTTATATCGGACTAGCGGGACGGAAGACTACGAGCAGTACTTC,CASSLYRTSGTEDYEQYF
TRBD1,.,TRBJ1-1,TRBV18,TGTGCCAGCTCACCACTGGGACAGGGTCCTGAAGCTTTCTTT,CASSPLGQGPEAFF
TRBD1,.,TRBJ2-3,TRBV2,TGTGCCAGCAGCGCGGGACAGGGGGTGATAGATACGCAGTATTTT,CASSAGQGVIDTQYF